This TCR beta chain was captured by sequencing in a study of blood T cell repertoires in COVID-19 (dated by TCRdb to about 2020). For the wider study: Collaborator samples came from the United States, Italy and Spain and covered acute and convalescent phases of COVID-19. The prospective study material was composed of cDNA or gDNA derived from T cells, B-cell-depleted T cells, or PBMCs. Subjects who had been exposed to COVID-19, were actively infected with it, or had recovered from it provided the deeply sampled blood TCRbeta repertoires that made up the dataset. The repertoires were released in a freely available public database meant as a resource for research on the immune response to SARS-CoV-2. Samples came from the ongoing ImmuneRACE study (first 160 participants) plus 1,254 subjects from 6 global collaborators. Nearly every sample came with metadata listing a de-identified subject ID, COVID-19 status, age in years and sex. Where HLA class I and class II types were available, the types were taken from metadata supplied by the sample provider, not from assay-based typing. Overall study outcomes, separate from this receptor: The quantity of clinical and demographic metadata differed by source and by participant and was supplied without curation.

TCRbeta CDR3 regions were amplified from genomic DNA using the immunoSEQ Assay, a bias-controlled multiplex PCR. Per the source publication's procedure: Nucleated cell counts per sample were estimated from amplification of reference gene primers within the assay. To quantify the absolute abundance of each unique TCRbeta CDR3 rearrangement, sequence reads were collapsed and filtered. For each sample, productive Simpson clonality was calculated as the square root of Simpson's diversity index over productive rearrangements. In TCRdb, the immuneACCESS table is reduced to in-frame sequences with V and J assigned. These tables do not hold every clone; where another copy was compared, an unresolved V gene accounts for under half, and the others remain unexplained. That table supplies the V and J calls and clone size; D and trimming were determined from the DNA. The sample table shows about 80,000 clones, and nearly 90% are seen once. 4.3% of the sample comes from the top ten.

On this clone: No cognate antigen has been identified for it. Qualities for individual bases were not recorded, and no much larger clone is one base off.

The V and J ends are trimmed by 5 bases and 4 bases, leaving 15 bases between them. The cysteine opens and the phenylalanine closes a CDR3 of 15 amino acids. The sequence is cut down to CDR3 DNA, 45 bases in frame from base 1. Sequences MDHEN (CDR1) and SYDVKM (CDR2) are obtained from the germline V gene. Collaborating institutions collected whole blood in K2EDTA tubes following their own protocols. Collaborator samples were shipped for TCRbeta analysis as frozen whole blood, isolated PBMCs, or DNA extracted from either sample type. The sample consisted of peripheral blood. This clonotype was obtained from a woman older than 75 with active or convalescent COVID-19. The V and J genes are TRBV28 and TRBJ1-5; TRBD1 is a possible D gene, resting on 5 matching bases. The CDR3: CASSPGGDANQPQHF. The sequence in DNA is TGTGCCAGCAGTCCCGGGGGGGACGCAAATCAGCCCCAGCATTTT.